The present T cell receptor (beta chain) was sequenced within a study of regulatory T cells in long-lasting Graves disease. TCR beta libraries were built with iRepertoire HTBI primers and Arm-PCR of CDR3 regions. Using its own MiXCR run on the multiplex PCR reads, TCRdb lists one record per CDR3 protein. The repertoire holds 450,000 or so distinct CDR3 sequences, less than 25% seen once, with 7.8% in the top ten. Study observations and caveats: Persistent disease was associated with favored TRBV28 usage and with favored use of TRBJ1-2 and TRBJ2-5. The TCR repertoire of persistent Graves' patients was less diverse than that of newly diagnosed ones. Accuracy could have been hurt by small sample size.

A note on this clonotype: Its antigen is currently unknown.

The V gene's germline CDR1 is LNHDA and CDR2 SQIVND (reference sequence). The junction had 12 bases not matched to a gene; V was cut back by 7 bases and J by 1 base. This CDR3 is built from 16 residues. Time point specified: persistent/refractory GD, antithyroid drugs over 5 years with positive TRAb. The TCR library was prepared using RNA isolated from PBMCs. The source material was peripheral blood mononuclear cells (PBMCs), sampled when the disease was refractory, from a patient treated with antithyroid drugs. This chain uses TRBV19 with TRBJ1-1; 7 nucleotides line up with TRBD1. The receptor was isolated from a female donor with Graves disease. The CDR3 DNA sequence: TGTGCCAGTATGGGGACAGAGATCTCCACGAACACTGAAGCTTTCTTT. As protein: CASMGTEISTNTEAFF.